Listed below are T cell receptor beta chains from one sample, sequenced in a study of ipilimumab plus nivolumab after autologous stem cell transplantation. Assay used: immunoSEQ multiplex PCR; TCRdb lists only in-frame clones, some missing. The table includes some 16,000 clones, roughly four fifths detected once. Material: PBMCs, obtained in a trial of ipilimumab plus nivolumab as post-transplant consolidation. Receptor source: a male donor with diffuse large B-cell lymphoma. Both conserved end residues are part of each CDR3. The order of the fields is D gene, clone size, J gene, V gene, CDR3 protein, CDR3 DNA. D genes are given only for firm matches. Part of the rows lack a size; the others show once, few, many or a class for expanded clones.

D gene: NA
clone size: NA
J gene: TRBJ2-5
V gene: TRBV5-1
CDR3 protein: CASSLMGPGSQETQYF
CDR3 DNA: TGCGCCAGCAGCTTGATGGGTCCAGGGAGTCAAGAGACCCAGTACTTC

D gene: NA
clone size: once
J gene: TRBJ1-5
V gene: TRBV28
CDR3 protein: CASSLYQGGQPQHF
CDR3 DNA: TGTGCCAGCAGTTTATACCAGGGAGGACAGCCCCAGCATTTT

D gene: TRBD1
clone size: NA
J gene: TRBJ1-4
V gene: TRBV19
CDR3 protein: CASNRQGTPEKLFF
CDR3 DNA: TGTGCCAGTAACCGACAGGGGACCCCTGAAAAACTGTTTTTT

D gene: TRBD2
clone size: NA
J gene: TRBJ2-5
V gene: TRBV19
CDR3 protein: CASSQAGGLETQYF
CDR3 DNA: TGTGCCAGTAGTCAAGCGGGGGGTCTGGAGACCCAGTACTTC

D gene: NA
clone size: NA
J gene: TRBJ1-1
V gene: TRBV11-1
CDR3 protein: CASSLLMSSYEAFF
CDR3 DNA: TGTGCCAGCAGCTTACTTATGAGTTCCTATGAAGCTTTCTTT

D gene: TRBD1
clone size: NA
J gene: TRBJ2-5
V gene: TRBV23-1
CDR3 protein: CASSQPQTGRGQETQYF
CDR3 DNA: TGCGCCAGCAGTCAACCCCAGACAGGGAGAGGCCAAGAGACCCAGTACTTC

D gene: TRBD1
clone size: NA
J gene: TRBJ1-1
V gene: TRBV19
CDR3 protein: CASSIARLDRAASVF
CDR3 DNA: TGTGCCAGTAGTATAGCTCGCCTGGACAGGGCTGCTTCAGTCTTT

D gene: NA
clone size: once
J gene: TRBJ1-1
V gene: TRBV6-6
CDR3 protein: CASSDHSENTEAFF
CDR3 DNA: TGTGCCAGCAGTGACCACAGTGAAAACACTGAAGCTTTCTTT

D gene: NA
clone size: NA
J gene: TRBJ2-3
V gene: TRBV15
CDR3 protein: CATSREARGTDTQYF
CDR3 DNA: TGTGCCACCAGCAGAGAGGCCAGGGGCACAGATACGCAGTATTTT

D gene: TRBD2
clone size: NA
J gene: TRBJ2-1
V gene: TRBV7-8
CDR3 protein: CASSRPRGVKQFF
CDR3 DNA: TGTGCCAGCAGCCGACCCCGGGGGGTTAAGCAGTTCTTC

D gene: TRBD1
clone size: once
J gene: TRBJ2-7
V gene: TRBV4-3
CDR3 protein: CASSQRAGGPYEQYF
CDR3 DNA: TGCGCCAGCAGCCAACGGGCAGGGGGCCCCTACGAGCAGTACTTC

D gene: NA
clone size: NA
J gene: TRBJ2-3
V gene: TRBV29-1
CDR3 protein: CSGNQGADTQYF
CDR3 DNA: TGCAGCGGGAATCAGGGAGCAGATACGCAGTATTTT

D gene: NA
clone size: NA
J gene: TRBJ2-5
V gene: TRBV5-1
CDR3 protein: CASSSTPFPEETQYF
CDR3 DNA: TGCGCCAGCAGTTCGACCCCCTTCCCTGAAGAGACCCAGTACTTC

D gene: NA
clone size: NA
J gene: TRBJ1-4
V gene: TRBV5-1
CDR3 protein: CASSLEGGGKLFF
CDR3 DNA: TGCGCCAGCAGCTTGGAGGGGGGTGGAAAACTGTTTTTT

D gene: TRBD2
clone size: NA
J gene: TRBJ2-3
V gene: TRBV18
CDR3 protein: CASSPPSRGAQYF
CDR3 DNA: TGTGCCAGCTCACCACCTTCGCGGGGGGCGCAGTATTTT

D gene: NA
clone size: NA
J gene: TRBJ1-1
V gene: TRBV7-9
CDR3 protein: CASSRENTEAFF
CDR3 DNA: TGTGCCAGCAGCCGCGAGAACACTGAAGCTTTCTTT

D gene: TRBD1
clone size: NA
J gene: TRBJ2-2
V gene: TRBV2
CDR3 protein: CASSEQGAGGELFF
CDR3 DNA: TGTGCCAGCAGTGAACAGGGGGCAGGCGGGGAGCTGTTTTTT

D gene: TRBD2
clone size: NA
J gene: TRBJ2-5
V gene: TRBV6-5
CDR3 protein: CASRMWEGETQYF
CDR3 DNA: TGTGCCAGCAGGATGTGGGAGGGAGAGACCCAGTACTTC

D gene: NA
clone size: few
J gene: TRBJ1-2
V gene: TRBV5-1
CDR3 protein: CASSLGGTNYGYTF
CDR3 DNA: TGCGCCAGCAGCTTGGGTGGGACCAACTATGGCTACACCTTC

D gene: NA
clone size: once
J gene: TRBJ1-2
V gene: TRBV9
CDR3 protein: CASSVGLGYGYTF
CDR3 DNA: TGTGCCAGCAGCGTAGGATTGGGGTATGGCTACACCTTC

D gene: NA
clone size: NA
J gene: TRBJ1-6
V gene: TRBV7-3
CDR3 protein: CASSLDGGSSLPLHF
CDR3 DNA: TGTGCCAGCAGCTTAGACGGGGGTTCCTCTCTACCCCTCCACTTT

D gene: TRBD1
clone size: NA
J gene: TRBJ2-1
V gene: TRBV28
CDR3 protein: CASSRGLGNEQFF
CDR3 DNA: TGTGCCAGCAGTAGGGGGCTGGGCAATGAGCAGTTCTTC

D gene: TRBD2
clone size: few
J gene: TRBJ2-1
V gene: TRBV18
CDR3 protein: CASSPPSLGLLAGAHYNEQFF
CDR3 DNA: TGTGCCAGCTCACCACCGTCTCTGGGATTACTAGCGGGGGCCCACTACAATGAGCAGTTCTTC

D gene: NA
clone size: few
J gene: TRBJ1-2
V gene: TRBV27
CDR3 protein: CASSPLRERGYGYTF
CDR3 DNA: TGTGCCAGCAGTCCCCTCCGGGAGCGAGGCTACGGCTACACCTTC

D gene: NA
clone size: few
J gene: TRBJ1-2
V gene: TRBV6-5
CDR3 protein: CASSYRGGGYTF
CDR3 DNA: TGTGCCAGCAGTTACAGGGGGGGTGGCTACACCTTC

D gene: NA
clone size: NA
J gene: TRBJ2-5
V gene: TRBV18
CDR3 protein: CASSPPSSQETQYF
CDR3 DNA: TGTGCCAGCTCACCACCAAGCAGCCAAGAGACCCAGTACTTC

D gene: NA
clone size: NA
J gene: TRBJ1-2
V gene: TRBV27
CDR3 protein: CASSPVVRNYGYTF
CDR3 DNA: TGTGCCAGCAGTCCTGTGGTTCGAAACTATGGCTACACCTTC

D gene: NA
clone size: NA
J gene: TRBJ2-7
V gene: TRBV5-1
CDR3 protein: CASNEGQPSYEQYF
CDR3 DNA: TGCGCCAGCAATGAAGGGCAGCCTTCCTACGAGCAGTACTTC

D gene: TRBD1
clone size: NA
J gene: TRBJ2-1
V gene: TRBV30
CDR3 protein: CAWSFEIIRRDRAGNEQFF
CDR3 DNA: TGTGCCTGGAGTTTCGAGATCATAAGGCGGGACAGGGCGGGAAATGAGCAGTTCTTC

D gene: NA
clone size: NA
J gene: TRBJ2-7
V gene: TRBV7-8
CDR3 protein: CASSSLSGGRSYEQYF
CDR3 DNA: TGTGCCAGCAGCTCCCTTTCCGGGGGCCGCTCCTACGAGCAGTACTTC

D gene: TRBD1
clone size: few
J gene: TRBJ2-2
V gene: TRBV4-3
CDR3 protein: CASSQEGPGQGRAGELFF
CDR3 DNA: TGCGCCAGCAGCCAAGAAGGACCGGGACAGGGCCGGGCCGGGGAGCTGTTTTTT

D gene: NA
clone size: NA
J gene: TRBJ1-1
V gene: TRBV11-1
CDR3 protein: CASSPDRFEAFF
CDR3 DNA: TGTGCCAGCAGCCCAGACCGTTTTGAAGCTTTCTTT

D gene: NA
clone size: NA
J gene: TRBJ2-7
V gene: TRBV28
CDR3 protein: CASSPDWQSSYEQYF
CDR3 DNA: TGTGCCAGCAGCCCAGACTGGCAGAGCTCCTACGAGCAGTACTTC

D gene: NA
clone size: NA
J gene: TRBJ2-7
V gene: TRBV2
CDR3 protein: CASSPTAVWTENTQYF
CDR3 DNA: TGTGCCAGCAGTCCAACCGCCGTGTGGACAGAGAATACGCAGTACTTC

D gene: TRBD1
clone size: NA
J gene: TRBJ1-5
V gene: TRBV18
CDR3 protein: CASSQGQAGNQPQHF
CDR3 DNA: TGTGCCAGCTCACAGGGACAGGCCGGCAATCAGCCCCAGCATTTT

D gene: NA
clone size: NA
J gene: TRBJ1-1
V gene: TRBV5-1
CDR3 protein: CASSLGDPTEAFF
CDR3 DNA: TGCGCCAGCAGCTTGGGGGACCCCACTGAAGCTTTCTTT